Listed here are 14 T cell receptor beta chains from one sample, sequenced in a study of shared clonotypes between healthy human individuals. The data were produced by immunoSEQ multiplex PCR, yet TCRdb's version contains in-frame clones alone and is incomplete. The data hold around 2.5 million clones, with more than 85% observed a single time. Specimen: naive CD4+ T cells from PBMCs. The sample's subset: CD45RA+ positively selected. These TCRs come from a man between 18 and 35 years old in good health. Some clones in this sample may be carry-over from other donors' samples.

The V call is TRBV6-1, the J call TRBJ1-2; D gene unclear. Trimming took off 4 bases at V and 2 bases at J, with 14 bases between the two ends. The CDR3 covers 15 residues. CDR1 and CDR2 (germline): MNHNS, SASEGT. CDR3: CASSVATPRNYGYTF. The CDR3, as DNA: TGTGCCAGCAGTGTTGCCACGCCGCGAAACTATGGCTACACCTTC.

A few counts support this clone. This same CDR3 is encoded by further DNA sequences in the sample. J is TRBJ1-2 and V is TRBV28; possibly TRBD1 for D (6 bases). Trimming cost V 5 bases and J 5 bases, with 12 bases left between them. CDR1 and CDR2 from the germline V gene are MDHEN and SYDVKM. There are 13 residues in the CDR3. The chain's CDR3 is CASSLDSGYGYTF. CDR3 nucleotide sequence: TGTGCCAGCAGTCTGGACAGTGGATATGGCTACACCTTC.

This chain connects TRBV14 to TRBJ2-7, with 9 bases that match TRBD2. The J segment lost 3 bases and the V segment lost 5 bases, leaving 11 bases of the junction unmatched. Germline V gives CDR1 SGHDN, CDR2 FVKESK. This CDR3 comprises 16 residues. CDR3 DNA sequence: TGTGCCAGCAGCAAGTGGGATGGGACTAGCATCTACGAGCAGTACTTC. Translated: CASSKWDGTSIYEQYF.

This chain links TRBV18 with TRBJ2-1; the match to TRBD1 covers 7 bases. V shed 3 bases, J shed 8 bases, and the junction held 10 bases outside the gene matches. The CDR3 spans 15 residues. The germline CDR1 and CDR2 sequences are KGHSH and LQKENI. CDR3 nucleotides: TGTGCCAGCTCACCTAGGACAGGAGTCGCTGATGAGCAGTTCTTC. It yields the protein CASSPRTGVADEQFF.

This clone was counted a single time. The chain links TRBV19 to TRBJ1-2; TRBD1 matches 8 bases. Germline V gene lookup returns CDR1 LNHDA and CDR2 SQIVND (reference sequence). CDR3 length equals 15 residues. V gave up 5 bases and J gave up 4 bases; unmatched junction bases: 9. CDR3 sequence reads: CASSPWDRTSYGYTF. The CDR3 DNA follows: TGTGCCAGTAGTCCGTGGGACAGGACTAGCTATGGCTACACCTTC.

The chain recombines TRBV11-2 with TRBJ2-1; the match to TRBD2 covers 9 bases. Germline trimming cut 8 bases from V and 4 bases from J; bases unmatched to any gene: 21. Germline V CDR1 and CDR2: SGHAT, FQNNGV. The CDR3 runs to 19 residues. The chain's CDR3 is CASRLFLNSGRSRYNEQFF. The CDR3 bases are TGTGCCAGCCGCCTCTTTTTAAACAGCGGGAGGTCACGGTACAATGAGCAGTTCTTC.

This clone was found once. The DNA for the CDR3 is TGTGCCAGCTCACCAGTTGTTGGAGGCAGCTTCTCCTACAATGAGCAGTTCTTC. It translates to CASSPVVGGSFSYNEQFF. The V call is TRBV18, the J call TRBJ2-1, with D maybe TRBD2 (5 bases). The V gene's germline CDR1 is KGHSH and CDR2 LQKENI. V was cut by 2 bases and J by 0 bases, with 17 bases left in between. The CDR3 sequence is 18 residues long.

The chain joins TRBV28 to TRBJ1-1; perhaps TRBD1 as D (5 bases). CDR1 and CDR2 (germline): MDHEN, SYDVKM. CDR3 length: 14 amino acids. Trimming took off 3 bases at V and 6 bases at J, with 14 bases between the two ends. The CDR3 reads CASSFGTNLPEAFF. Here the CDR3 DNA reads TGTGCCAGCAGTTTCGGGACGAATTTACCTGAAGCTTTCTTT.

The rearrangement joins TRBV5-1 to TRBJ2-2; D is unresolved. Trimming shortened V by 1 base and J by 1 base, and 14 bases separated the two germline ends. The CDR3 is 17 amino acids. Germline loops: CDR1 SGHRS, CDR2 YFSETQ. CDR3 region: CASSLTVPPLNTGELFF. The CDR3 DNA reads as TGCGCCAGCAGCTTGACGGTGCCACCCTTGAACACCGGGGAGCTGTTTTTT.

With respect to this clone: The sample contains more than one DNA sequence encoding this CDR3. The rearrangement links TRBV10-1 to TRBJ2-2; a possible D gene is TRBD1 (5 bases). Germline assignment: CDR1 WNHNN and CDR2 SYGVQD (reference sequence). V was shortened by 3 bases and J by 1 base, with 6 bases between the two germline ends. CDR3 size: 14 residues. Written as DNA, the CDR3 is TGCGCCAGCAGTGATACAGGGAACACCGGGGAGCTGTTTTTT. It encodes CASSDTGNTGELFF.

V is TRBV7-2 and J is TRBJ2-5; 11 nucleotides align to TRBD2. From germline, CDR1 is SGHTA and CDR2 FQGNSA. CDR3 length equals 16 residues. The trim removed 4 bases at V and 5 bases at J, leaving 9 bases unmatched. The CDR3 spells CASSYSPGTSGETQYF. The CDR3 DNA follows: TGTGCCAGCAGCTACTCACCCGGGACTAGCGGCGAGACCCAGTACTTC.

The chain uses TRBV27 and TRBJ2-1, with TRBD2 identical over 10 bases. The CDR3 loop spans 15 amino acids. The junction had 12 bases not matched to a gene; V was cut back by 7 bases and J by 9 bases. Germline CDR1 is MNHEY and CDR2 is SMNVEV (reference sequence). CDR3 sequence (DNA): TGTGCCAGCACCCTACTAGCGGGGTGGGAGGGTGAGCAGTTCTTC. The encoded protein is CASTLLAGWEGEQFF.

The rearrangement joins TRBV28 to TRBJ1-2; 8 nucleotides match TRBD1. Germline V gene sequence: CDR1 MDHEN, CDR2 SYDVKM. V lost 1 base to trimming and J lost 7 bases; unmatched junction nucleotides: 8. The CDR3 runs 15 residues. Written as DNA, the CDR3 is TGTGCCAGCAGTTTATCGACAGGGGCAAAGTTTGGCTACACCTTC. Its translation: CASSLSTGAKFGYTF.

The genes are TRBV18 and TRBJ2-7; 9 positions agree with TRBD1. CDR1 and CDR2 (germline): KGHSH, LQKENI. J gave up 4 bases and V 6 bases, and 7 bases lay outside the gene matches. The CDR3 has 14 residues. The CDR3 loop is CASSRPGTGYEQYF. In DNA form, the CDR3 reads TGTGCCAGCTCGAGACCCGGGACAGGGTACGAGCAGTACTTC.